This TCR beta chain was identified in a study of cytomegalovirus exposure and HLA in healthy donors. The CDR3 covers 15 residues. CDR1 MNHNS and CDR2 SASEGT come from the germline V gene. V was clipped by 8 bases and J by 4 bases; unmatched bases: 7. Worth noting for this clone: What it recognizes is unknown.

The study, taken as a whole, reports: An analysis that came later showed most CMV-associated TCR beta chains appearing HLA-restricted. Cytomegalovirus-associated TCR beta chains were listed, numbering some 150.

It was with 60 Vbeta and 13 Jbeta primers that the PCR ran. Source study methods: Later, tens of millions of unique TCR beta chains were counted in an analysis, and some 10 million of them were shared. TCRdb's copy holds only in-frame clones and misses some; the assay was immunoSEQ multiplex PCR. V and J calls plus clone size are reproduced from that table; the DNA served to infer D and trimming. The sample carries 95,000 to 130,000 clones, around 62% recorded once. J is TRBJ2-2 and V is TRBV6-1; 10 positions match TRBD2. This TCR was sampled from a woman between 40 and 55 years old in good health and CMV-seropositive. The sample taken for sequencing was PBMCs. The CDR3 reads CASLSGRVRTGELFF. DNA of the CDR3: TGTGCCAGCCTGAGCGGGAGGGTACGCACCGGGGAGCTGTTTTTT.